Sequencing of this T cell receptor beta chain was carried out in a study of OX40 agonist ivuxolimab in advanced cancers. Background for the entire study: The costimulatory receptor OX40 (CD134) was targeted by ivuxolimab, a fully human IgG2 agonistic monoclonal antibody. Of the approximately 54 dose-escalation patients, hepatocellular carcinoma was present in approximately 20, melanoma in around 15, renal cell carcinoma in 9 and head and neck cancer in 9. Prior anti-PD-1, anti-PD-L1 or anti-CTLA-4 therapy was permitted, and 40% of dose-escalation patients had received checkpoint inhibitors. Partial responses were achieved by three dose-escalation patients, of whom one had hepatocellular carcinoma and two had cutaneous melanoma. In the dose-escalation cohort, around four fifths of patients were male, and the mean age was about 55 years, with a range of roughly 20 to 80. The paper describes the monotherapy dose-escalation part (N of about 57 patients) of the phase I trial of ivuxolimab. Peripheral TCRbeta sequencing was intended to test whether TCR sequence diversity was altered and clonal T-cell expansion was caused by ivuxolimab. Intravenous ivuxolimab was administered to patients every 2 weeks at six dose levels: 0.01, 0.1, 0.3, 1.5, 3 and 10 mg/kg. Broader findings and caveats from the paper: Low levels of normalized T-cell clonal expansion were also seen in some patients who did not respond. In the 0.1-3.0 mg/kg groups, partial responders were among the patients with the lowest normalized peripheral clonal expansion, particularly in CD8+ T cells. At doses of 0.1 to 3.0 mg/kg, clonal expansion of both CD4+ and CD8+ T cells in blood was seen between baseline and week 6. Which antigens the clonally expanded peripheral T cells were specific for was not determined. After ivuxolimab, CD8+ T cells had more expanded clones than CD4+ T cells on average.

CDR3 length: 14 amino acids, cysteine to phenylalanine. The DNA shown is the 42-base CDR3, in frame from base 1. The germline V gene specifies SNHLY as CDR1 and FYNNEI as CDR2. V is cut by 7 bases and J by 0 bases, and the space between the germline ends is 9 bases. As to this clone: Its binding antigen is unknown. Base qualities are not recorded, but no much larger clone differs from it by a single base.

Patients with autoimmune disease history or receiving systemic immunosuppression were excluded from the trial. Peripheral blood for TCR sequencing was collected from all dose cohorts at baseline, on cycle 4 day 1, and on cycle 7 day 1. The samples were drawn from a first-in-human, open-label, multicenter phase I dose-escalation trial of ivuxolimab. Adults with locally advanced or metastatic melanoma, renal cell carcinoma, hepatocellular carcinoma or head and neck squamous cell carcinoma were enrolled in the trial. Before TCR sequencing, CD4+ and CD8+ T cells were separately sorted from peripheral blood. Genomic DNA was isolated from the sorted cells so that the TCRbeta CDR3 region could be sequenced. TCRbeta CDR3 regions were sequenced using the immunoSEQ Assay. TCRdb's version of the immuneACCESS table is confined to in-frame rearrangements and falls short of the full clone set. An unresolved V gene accounts for under half of the shortfall where checked; the remainder is of unknown origin. Recorded for this sample are some 45,000 clones; 70% to 85% of them occurred a single time. The ten largest clones represent 2.6% of the sample.

The rearrangement joined TRBV2 to TRBJ1-4; the D gene remains uncertain. This receptor was taken from an adult with an advanced solid tumor such as melanoma, head and neck, liver or kidney cancer. The material sequenced was CD4+ or CD8+ T cells sorted from blood, taken in a trial of the OX40 agonist ivuxolimab. The encoded CDR3 is CASKGYATNEKLFF. Read as DNA, the sequence is TGTGCCAGCAAAGGTTATGCAACTAATGAAAAACTGTTTTTT.